This T cell receptor beta chain appears in the sequencing data of a study of T-cell reconstitution after alpha-beta-depleted transplantation in children. Study results and caveats: A year post-transplant, T-cell counts and diversity derived mostly from newly produced T cells. Recipient T cells and thymic progenitors that survived gave rise to the high TCRbeta diversity observed at day 60 in some patients. Several hundred graft clones that had expanded were reportedly the source of alpha-beta T cells about two months after transplant.

This clonotype came up a few times. Its specificity is not known. Preparing the TCRbeta library involved the use of unique molecular identifiers. TCRdb itself ran the PCR reads through MiXCR, one entry per CDR3 protein. The profile shows almost 600,000 distinct CDR3 sequences, about a quarter of them singletons. Trimming removed 5 bases from V and 8 bases from J; junction bases left unmatched: 7. CDR1 is MDHEN and CDR2 is SYDVKM in the germline V gene. The CDR3 totals 15 residues. Sample: PBMCs, taken before TCRalphabeta/CD19-depleted stem cell transplant. The rearrangement links TRBV28 to TRBJ2-1; 12 nucleotides align to TRBD1. The sequence was collected from a boy under two years old with Wiskott-Aldrich syndrome, due to receive a stem cell transplant. In nucleotides, the CDR3 is TGTGCCAGCAGTCCCACGGGACAGGGGGCGTATGAGCAGTTCTTC. It encodes CASSPTGQGAYEQFF.